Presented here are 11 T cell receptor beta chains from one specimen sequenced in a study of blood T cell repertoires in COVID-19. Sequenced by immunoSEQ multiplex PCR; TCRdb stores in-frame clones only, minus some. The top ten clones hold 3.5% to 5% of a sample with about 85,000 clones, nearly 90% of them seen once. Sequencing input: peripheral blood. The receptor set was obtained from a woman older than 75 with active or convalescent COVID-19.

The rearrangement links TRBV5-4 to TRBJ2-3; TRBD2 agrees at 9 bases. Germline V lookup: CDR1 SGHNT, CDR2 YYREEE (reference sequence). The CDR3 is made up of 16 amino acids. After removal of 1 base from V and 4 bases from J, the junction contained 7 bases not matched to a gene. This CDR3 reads CASSLTSGLDSDTQYF. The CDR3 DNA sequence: TGTGCCAGCAGCTTGACTAGCGGGTTGGATTCAGATACGCAGTATTTT.

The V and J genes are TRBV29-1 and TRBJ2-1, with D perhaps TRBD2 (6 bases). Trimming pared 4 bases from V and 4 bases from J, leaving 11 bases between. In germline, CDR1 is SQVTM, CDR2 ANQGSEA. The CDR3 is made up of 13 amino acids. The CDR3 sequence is CSVVGGKYNEQFF. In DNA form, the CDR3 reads TGCAGCGTTGTTGGGGGGAAGTACAATGAGCAGTTCTTC.

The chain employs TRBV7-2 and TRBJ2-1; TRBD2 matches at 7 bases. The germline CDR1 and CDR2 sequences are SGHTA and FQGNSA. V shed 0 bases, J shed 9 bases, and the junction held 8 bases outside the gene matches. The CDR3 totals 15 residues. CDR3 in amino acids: CASSLASAGDGEQFF. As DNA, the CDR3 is TGTGCCAGCAGCTTAGCGAGCGCGGGGGACGGTGAGCAGTTCTTC.

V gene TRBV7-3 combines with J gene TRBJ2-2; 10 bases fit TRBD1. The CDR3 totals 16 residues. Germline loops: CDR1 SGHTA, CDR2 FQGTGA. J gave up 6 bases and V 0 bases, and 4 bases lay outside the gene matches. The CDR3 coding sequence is TGTGCCAGCAGCTTAACAATAGGACAGGGGGCCGGGGAGCTGTTTTTT. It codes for CASSLTIGQGAGELFF.

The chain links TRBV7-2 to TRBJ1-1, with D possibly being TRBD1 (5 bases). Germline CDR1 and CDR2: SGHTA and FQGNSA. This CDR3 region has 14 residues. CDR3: CVSKRGTTNTEAFF. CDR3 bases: TGTGTCAGTAAACGGGGGACGACGAACACTGAAGCTTTCTTT.

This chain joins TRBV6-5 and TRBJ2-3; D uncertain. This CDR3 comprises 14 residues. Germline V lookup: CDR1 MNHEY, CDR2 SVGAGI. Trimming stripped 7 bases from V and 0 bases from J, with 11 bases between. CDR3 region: CASIAERSTDTQYF. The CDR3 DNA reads TGTGCCAGCATCGCGGAGAGAAGCACAGATACGCAGTATTTT.

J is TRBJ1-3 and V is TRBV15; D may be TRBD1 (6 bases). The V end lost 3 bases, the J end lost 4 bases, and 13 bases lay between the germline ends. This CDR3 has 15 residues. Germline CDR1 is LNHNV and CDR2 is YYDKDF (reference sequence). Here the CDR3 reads CATSREGGLGNTIYF. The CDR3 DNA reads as TGTGCCACCAGCAGGGAAGGGGGTCTCGGAAACACCATATATTTT. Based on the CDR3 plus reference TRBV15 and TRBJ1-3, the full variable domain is DAMVIQNPRYQVTQFGKPVTLSCSQTLNHNVMYWYQQKSSQAPKLLFHYYDKDFNNEADTPDNFQSRRPNTSFCFLDIRSPGLGDTAMYLCATSREGGLGNTIYFGEGSWLTVV.

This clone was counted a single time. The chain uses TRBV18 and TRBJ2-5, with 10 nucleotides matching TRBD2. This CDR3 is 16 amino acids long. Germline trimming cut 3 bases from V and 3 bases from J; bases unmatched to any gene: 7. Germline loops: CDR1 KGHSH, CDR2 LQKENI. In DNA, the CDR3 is TGTGCCAGCTCACCGATTGGACTAGCGGCTAAAGAGACCCAGTACTTC. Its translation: CASSPIGLAAKETQYF.

In DNA, the CDR3 is TGTGCCAGCAGTTACTATTCGGGTGGCACAGATACGCAGTATTTT. This translates into CASSYYSGGTDTQYF. The gene calls are TRBV6-5 and TRBJ2-3; D is uncertain. CDR1 is MNHEY, CDR2 SVGAGI, per germline. V lost 1 base to trimming and J lost 1 base, with 9 bases between them. This CDR3 is 15 amino acids long.

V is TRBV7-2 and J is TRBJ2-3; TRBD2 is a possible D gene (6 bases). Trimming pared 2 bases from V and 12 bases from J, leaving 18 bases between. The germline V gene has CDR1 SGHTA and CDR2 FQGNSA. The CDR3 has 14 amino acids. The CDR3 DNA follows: TGTGCCAGCAGCTTAAGCCTCGGGAGTTCGTCCCAGTATTTT. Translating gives CASSLSLGSSSQYF.

CDR3 bases: TGTGCCAGCAGCCTCGGGACAGGGGGCTCCTACGAGCAGTACTTC. Translating it yields CASSLGTGGSYEQYF. The chain is built from TRBV28 and TRBJ2-7; 11 bases map to TRBD1. V was clipped by 6 bases and J by 0 bases; unmatched bases: 4. Germline CDR1 reads MDHEN; CDR2 reads SYDVKM. The CDR3 totals 15 residues. Filled out from reference TRBV28 and TRBJ2-7, the complete variable domain reads DVKVTQSSRYLVKRTGEKVFLECVQDMDHENMFWYRQDPGLGLRLIYFSYDVKMKEKGDIPEGYSVSREKKERFSLILESASTNQTSMYLCASSLGTGGSYEQYFGPGTRLTVT.